Reported below is one TCR beta chain. No antigen is known for it. This sample was taken from a study of post-analysis software for immune sequencing data. About the study: The patients showed relapsing-remitting, secondary progressive and progressive-relapsing multiple sclerosis courses.

Study-level results: Normalized Chao1 diversity was significantly lower in multiple sclerosis patients than in controls. Elevated frequency relative to controls characterized four or five TRBV segments in patients, TRBV5-6, TRBV5-1 and TRBV20-1 among them. Under the F measure, samples that were prepared in one batch clustered strongly together.

CDR3 length: 18 residues. V dropped 0 bases and J dropped 4 bases, with 16 bases sitting between them. CDR1 is SGHAT, CDR2 FQDESV, per germline (reference sequence). Every TCR beta cDNA library bore unique molecular identifiers. T cells numbering about 0.85 to 10 million yielded 450,000 to 500,000 cDNA molecules. TCRdb redid the calling of the PCR reads with MiXCR, one entry per CDR3 protein. The repertoire holds hundreds of thousands of distinct CDR3 sequences, with about 53% as singletons. V and J are TRBV11-1 and TRBJ2-6; no clear D gene. The origin of this receptor is a girl aged 5 to 17 with multiple sclerosis. Sequenced material: blood. The CDR3 nucleotides are TGTGCCAGCAGCTTAGCGAGGCAGACCCTGCGGGGGGCCAACGTCCTGACTTTC. This gives the protein CASSLARQTLRGANVLTF.